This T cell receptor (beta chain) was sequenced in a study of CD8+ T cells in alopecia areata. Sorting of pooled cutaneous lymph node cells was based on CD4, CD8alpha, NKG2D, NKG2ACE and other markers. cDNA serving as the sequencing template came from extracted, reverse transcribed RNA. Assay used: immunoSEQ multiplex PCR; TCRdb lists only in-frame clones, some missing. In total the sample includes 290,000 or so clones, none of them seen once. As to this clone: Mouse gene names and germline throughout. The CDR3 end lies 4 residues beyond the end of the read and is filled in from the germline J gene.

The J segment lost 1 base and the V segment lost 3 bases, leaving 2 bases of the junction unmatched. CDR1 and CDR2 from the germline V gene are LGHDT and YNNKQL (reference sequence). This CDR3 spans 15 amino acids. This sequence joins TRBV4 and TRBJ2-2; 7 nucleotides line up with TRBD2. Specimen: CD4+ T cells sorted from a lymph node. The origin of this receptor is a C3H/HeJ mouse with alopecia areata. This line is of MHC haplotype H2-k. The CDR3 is CASSYWGKNTGQLYF. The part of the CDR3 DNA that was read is TGTGCCAGCAGCTACTGGGGGAAAAACACCGGG.